This is a list of T cell receptor beta chains from one sample in a study of patients and donors after allogeneic stem cell transplantation. TCRdb redid the calling of the RT-PCR reads with MiXCR, one entry per CDR3 protein. The top ten hold less than 80% of the sample, which has 37,000 or so distinct CDR3 sequences, over 25% seen once. Sequences were obtained from blood, either unsorted or a sorted T cell fraction (not recorded which). These receptors were collected from a human donor who was either an allogeneic HSCT recipient or a stem cell or donor lymphocyte infusion donor (not recorded which). It is not recorded whose cells these are; they may come from a transplant donor. Both conserved end residues are part of each CDR3. Fields, in order: CDR3 protein, CDR3 DNA, V gene, J gene, D gene, CDR3 length, clone size. The D gene is left open where the match is weak. Clone size, where shown, is once, few, many, or a class for clones that have expanded.

CASSTNMKGGGYTF	TGTGCCAGCAGTACAAACATGAAGGGAGGCGGCTACACCTTC	TRBV12-3/TRBV12-4	TRBJ1-2	.	14	many
CASSHLHYEQYF	TGTGCCAGCAGCCACTTACACTACGAGCAGTACTTC	TRBV3-1	TRBJ2-7	.	12	many
CASRGMAYEQYF	TGTGCCAGCCGCGGGATGGCCTACGAGCAGTACTTC	TRBV28	TRBJ2-7	.	12	.
CASSFYRATSYGYTF	TGTGCCAGCAGTTTTTACAGGGCGACATCCTATGGCTACACCTTC	TRBV6-5	TRBJ1-2	.	15	many
CASSGRRSGQMNTEAFF	TGCGCCAGCAGCGGGAGGAGGTCCGGCCAGATGAACACTGAAGCTTTCTTT	TRBV5-1	TRBJ1-1	.	17	.
CASSVFEKETQYF	TGTGCCAGCAGTGTATTTGAGAAAGAGACCCAGTACTTC	TRBV2	TRBJ2-5	.	13	.
CASSLVAGAGQGNLGYTF	TGTGCCAGCAGCTTGGTGGCGGGTGCGGGACAGGGAAACTTGGGCTACACCTTC	TRBV5-5	TRBJ1-2	TRBD1	18	.
CASSHTGNTQYF	TGCGCCAGCAGCCATACAGGGAATACGCAGTATTTT	TRBV4-3	TRBJ2-3	.	12	many
CASSLVEYGYTF	TGTGCCAGCAGCTTAGTGGAATATGGCTACACCTTC	TRBV7-9	TRBJ1-2	.	12	few
CASSRQVINPTEAFF	TGTGCCAGCAGCCGCCAGGTCATCAATCCCACTGAAGCTTTCTTT	TRBV12-3/TRBV12-4	TRBJ1-1	.	15	.
CSATTGVNSPLHF	TGCAGTGCTACTACAGGGGTAAATTCACCCCTCCACTTT	TRBV20-1	TRBJ1-6	TRBD1	13	.
CASSPTTVNYGYTF	TGTGCCAGCAGCCCCACGACAGTGAACTATGGCTACACCTTC	TRBV7-8	TRBJ1-2	.	14	many
CASSFRRSGTTGRGRNEQFF	TGTGCCAGCAGTTTTCGGAGAAGTGGGACGACAGGGAGGGGAAGGAATGAGCAGTTCTTC	TRBV12-3/TRBV12-4	TRBJ2-1	.	20	.
CASSLGVDYGYTF	TGTGCCAGCAGTTTAGGAGTAGACTATGGCTACACCTTC	TRBV27	TRBJ1-2	.	13	.
CSASPMGNQPQHF	TGCAGTGCTAGCCCAATGGGCAATCAGCCCCAGCATTTT	TRBV20-1	TRBJ1-5	.	13	many
CASSVNTGKSPLHF	TGTGCCAGCAGCGTAAATACAGGGAAGTCACCCCTCCACTTT	TRBV9	TRBJ1-6	.	14	few
CASSPGQGTYEQYF	TGCGCCAGCAGCCCAGGACAGGGAACCTACGAGCAGTACTTC	TRBV4-3	TRBJ2-7	TRBD1	14	.
CASSETGTSGNKNEQFF	TGTGCCAGCAGTGAAACCGGGACTAGCGGGAATAAGAATGAGCAGTTCTTC	TRBV25-1	TRBJ2-1	TRBD2	17	many